The present T cell receptor beta chain was sequenced within a study of OX40 agonist ivuxolimab in advanced cancers. Study at large: Three dose-escalation patients had partial responses: one with hepatocellular carcinoma and two with cutaneous melanoma.

The protocol was immunoSEQ multiplex PCR, while the TCRdb copy is restricted to in-frame clones and leaves out a portion. The sample holds about 77,000 clones, 85% seen once. The trim removed 6 bases at V and 10 bases at J, leaving 17 bases unmatched. The CDR3 has 16 amino acids. The V gene's germline CDR1 is LNHDA and CDR2 SQIVND (reference sequence). This sequence joins TRBV19 and TRBJ2-4, with 8 nucleotides matching TRBD1. The TCR originated in an adult with an advanced solid tumor such as melanoma, head and neck, liver or kidney cancer. Sequences were derived from CD4+ or CD8+ T cells sorted from blood, sampled in a trial of the OX40 agonist ivuxolimab. The CDR3 spells CASSTPGGPGQGIQYF. CDR3 coding DNA: TGTGCCAGTAGCACCCCCGGAGGGCCAGGACAGGGAATTCAGTACTTC. Based on the CDR3 plus reference TRBV19 and TRBJ2-4, the full variable domain is DGGITQSPKYLFRKEGQNVTLSCEQNLNHDAMYWYRQDPGQGLRLIYYSQIVNDFQKGDIAEGYSVSREKKESFPLTVTSAQKNPTAFYLCASSTPGGPGQGIQYFGAGTRLSVL.